This T cell receptor beta chain came from a study of T cell responses to AZD1222 COVID-19 vaccine. Findings and caveats of the study: Spike-wide vaccine-associated CD4 TCRs dominated at 160-218 and 743-854.

J gave up 5 bases and V 0 bases, and 7 bases lay outside the gene matches. From germline, CDR1 is SGHDT and CDR2 YYEEEE. CDR3 size: 15 residues. Produced via immunoSEQ multiplex PCR; TCRdb's table is partial and in-frame only. The data hold roughly 120,000 clones, with 70% to 90% observed a single time. Concerning this clone itself: Its specificity is not known.

The chain joins TRBV5-6 to TRBJ2-7; 8 bases map to TRBD1. The origin of this receptor is an adult in good health. The sample consisted of peripheral blood, taken on day 0 of MenACWY control vaccination. The CDR3 DNA reads TGTGCCAGCAGCTTGGGGGCAGGGGGCAACAACGAGCAGTACTTC. This sequence encodes CASSLGAGGNNEQYF.